This TCR beta chain emerged from a study of T cells in Graves' hyperthyroidism and ophthalmopathy. RNA transcripts yielded amplified TCR beta CDR3 regions. First-round RT-PCR with HTBI primers amplified the TCR CDR3 region. Via MiXCR, TCRdb re-called the multiplex PCR reads, giving one row per CDR3 protein. This table holds some 700,000 distinct CDR3 sequences, approximately 15% found once. The V end lost 0 bases, the J end lost 2 bases, and 11 bases lay between the germline ends. Germline lookup yields CDR1 KGHDR and CDR2 SFDVKD. The CDR3 has 16 amino acids. When ophthalmopathy did not progress within 18 months, Graves' hyperthyroidism was considered stable. Exclusions: uncontrolled infection, other autoimmune disease, pregnancy, lactation.

V gene TRBV24-1 combines with J gene TRBJ2-3; unclear D gene. The sequence was collected from a man aged 50-59 years with Graves' hyperthyroidism. The sequencing sample was made of blood. CDR3 coding DNA: TGTGCCACCAGTGATTTGGATGATGTTCCCACAGATACGCAGTATTTT. It specifies CATSDLDDVPTDTQYF.